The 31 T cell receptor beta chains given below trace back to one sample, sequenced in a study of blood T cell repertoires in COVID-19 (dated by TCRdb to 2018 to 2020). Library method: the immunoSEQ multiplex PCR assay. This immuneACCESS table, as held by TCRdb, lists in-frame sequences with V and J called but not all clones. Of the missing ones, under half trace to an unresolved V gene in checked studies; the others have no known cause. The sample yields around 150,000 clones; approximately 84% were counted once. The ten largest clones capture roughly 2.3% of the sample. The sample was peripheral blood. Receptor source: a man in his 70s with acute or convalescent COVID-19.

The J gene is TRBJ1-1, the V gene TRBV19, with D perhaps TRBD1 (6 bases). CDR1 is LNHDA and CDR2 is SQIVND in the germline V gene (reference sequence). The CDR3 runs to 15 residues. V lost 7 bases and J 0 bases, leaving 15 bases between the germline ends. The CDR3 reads CASKFSGQLNTEAFF. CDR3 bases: TGTGCCAGTAAGTTTTCCGGACAGTTGAACACTGAAGCTTTCTTT.

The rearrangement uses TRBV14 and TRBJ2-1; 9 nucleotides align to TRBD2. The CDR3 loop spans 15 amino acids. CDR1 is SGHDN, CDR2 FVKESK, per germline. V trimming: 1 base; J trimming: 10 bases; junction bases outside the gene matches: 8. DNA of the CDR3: TGTGCCAGCAGCCAAGTCCTAGCGGGGAGCACCGAGCAGTTCTTC. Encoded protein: CASSQVLAGSTEQFF.

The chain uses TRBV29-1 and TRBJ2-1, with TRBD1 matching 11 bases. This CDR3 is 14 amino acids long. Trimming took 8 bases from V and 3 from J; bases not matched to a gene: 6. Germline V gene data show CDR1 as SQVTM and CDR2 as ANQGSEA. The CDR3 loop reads CSIRTGGLYNEQFF. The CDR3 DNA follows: TGCAGCATCAGGACAGGGGGCCTCTACAATGAGCAGTTCTTC.

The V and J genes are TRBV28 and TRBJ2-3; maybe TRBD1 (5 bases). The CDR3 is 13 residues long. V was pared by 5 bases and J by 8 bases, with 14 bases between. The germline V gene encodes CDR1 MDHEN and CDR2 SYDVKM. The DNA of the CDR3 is TGTGCCAGCAGTCCGCCCCAGGGCGTTACGCAGTATTTT. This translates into CASSPPQGVTQYF.

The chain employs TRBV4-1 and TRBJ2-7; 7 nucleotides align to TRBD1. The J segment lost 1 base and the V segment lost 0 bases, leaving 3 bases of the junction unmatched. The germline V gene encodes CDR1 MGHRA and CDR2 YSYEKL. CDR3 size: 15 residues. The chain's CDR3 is CASSQEGTVSYEQYF. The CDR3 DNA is TGCGCCAGCAGCCAAGAGGGGACAGTATCCTACGAGCAGTACTTC.

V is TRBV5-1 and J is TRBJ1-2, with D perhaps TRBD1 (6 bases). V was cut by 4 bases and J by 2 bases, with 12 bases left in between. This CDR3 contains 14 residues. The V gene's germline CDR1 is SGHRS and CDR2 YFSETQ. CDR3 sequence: CASSEGGENYGYTF. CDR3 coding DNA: TGCGCCAGCAGCGAAGGGGGGGAGAACTATGGCTACACCTTC.

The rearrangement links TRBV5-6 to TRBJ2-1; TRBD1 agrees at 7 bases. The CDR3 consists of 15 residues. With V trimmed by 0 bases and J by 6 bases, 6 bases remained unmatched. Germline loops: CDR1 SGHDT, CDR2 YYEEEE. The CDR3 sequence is CASSLALTGSNEQFF. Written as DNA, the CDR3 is TGTGCCAGCAGCTTGGCGCTGACAGGGAGCAATGAGCAGTTCTTC.

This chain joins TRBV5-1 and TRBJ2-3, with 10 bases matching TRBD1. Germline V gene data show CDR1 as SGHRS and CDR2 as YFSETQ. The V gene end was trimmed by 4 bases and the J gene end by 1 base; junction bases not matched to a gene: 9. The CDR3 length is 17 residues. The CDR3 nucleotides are TGCGCCAGCAGCCGACAGGGGGCAGTCCGGGGCACAGATACGCAGTATTTT. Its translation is CASSRQGAVRGTDTQYF.

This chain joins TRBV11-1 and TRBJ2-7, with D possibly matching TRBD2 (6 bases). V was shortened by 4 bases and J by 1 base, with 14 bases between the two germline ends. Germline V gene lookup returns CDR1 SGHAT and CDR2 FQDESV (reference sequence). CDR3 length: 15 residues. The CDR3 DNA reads TGTGCCAGCAGCTGGAGTCGGGACTCGTCCTACGAGCAGTACTTC. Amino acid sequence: CASSWSRDSSYEQYF.

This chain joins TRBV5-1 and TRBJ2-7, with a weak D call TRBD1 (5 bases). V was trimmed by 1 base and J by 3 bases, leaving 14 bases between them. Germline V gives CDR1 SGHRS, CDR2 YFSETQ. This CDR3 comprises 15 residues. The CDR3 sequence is CASSLWPGQNYEQYF. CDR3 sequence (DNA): TGCGCCAGCAGCTTGTGGCCAGGGCAGAACTACGAGCAGTACTTC. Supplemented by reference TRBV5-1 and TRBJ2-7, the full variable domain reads KAGVTQTPRYLIKTRGQQVTLSCSPISGHRSVSWYQQTPGQGLQFLFEYFSETQRNKGNFPGRFSGRQFSNSRSEMNVSTLELGDSALYLCASSLWPGQNYEQYFGPGTRLTVT.

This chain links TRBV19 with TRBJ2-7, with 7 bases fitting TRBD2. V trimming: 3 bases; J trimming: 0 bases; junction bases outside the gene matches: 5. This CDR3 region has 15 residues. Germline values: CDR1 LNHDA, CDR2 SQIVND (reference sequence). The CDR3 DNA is TGTGCCAGTAGTATTGCGTGGACTAGCTCCTACGAGCAGTACTTC. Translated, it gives CASSIAWTSSYEQYF.

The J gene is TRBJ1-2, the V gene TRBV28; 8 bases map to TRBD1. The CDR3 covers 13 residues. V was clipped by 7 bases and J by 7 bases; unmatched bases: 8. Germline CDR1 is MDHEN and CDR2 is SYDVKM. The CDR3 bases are TGTGCCAGCACACCTCAGGGGGCGGTTGGCTACACCTTC. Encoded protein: CASTPQGAVGYTF.

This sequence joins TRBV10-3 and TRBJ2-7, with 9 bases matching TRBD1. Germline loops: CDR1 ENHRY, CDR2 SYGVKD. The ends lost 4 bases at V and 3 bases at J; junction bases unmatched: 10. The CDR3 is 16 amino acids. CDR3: CAISAPGQGSLYEQYF. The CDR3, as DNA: TGTGCCATCAGTGCTCCGGGACAGGGATCTCTCTACGAGCAGTACTTC.

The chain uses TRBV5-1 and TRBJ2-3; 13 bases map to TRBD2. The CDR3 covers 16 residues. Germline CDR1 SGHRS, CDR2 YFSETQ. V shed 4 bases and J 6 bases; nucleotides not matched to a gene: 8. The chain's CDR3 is CASSETSGGASDTQYF. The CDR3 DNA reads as TGCGCCAGCAGCGAAACTAGCGGGGGGGCCTCGGATACGCAGTATTTT.

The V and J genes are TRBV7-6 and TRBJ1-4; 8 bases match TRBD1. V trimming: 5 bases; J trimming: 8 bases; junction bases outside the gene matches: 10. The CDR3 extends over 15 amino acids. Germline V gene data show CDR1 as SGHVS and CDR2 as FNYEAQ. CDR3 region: CASSRQGAREEKLFF. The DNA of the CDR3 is TGTGCCAGCAGCCGTCAGGGGGCTAGGGAAGAAAAACTGTTTTTT.

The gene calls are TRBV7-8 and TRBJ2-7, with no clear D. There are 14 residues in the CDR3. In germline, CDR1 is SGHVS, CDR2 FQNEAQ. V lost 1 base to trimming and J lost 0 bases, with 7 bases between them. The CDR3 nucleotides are TGTGCCAGCAGCTTAGAAGAGGTCTCCTACGAGCAGTACTTC. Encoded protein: CASSLEEVSYEQYF.

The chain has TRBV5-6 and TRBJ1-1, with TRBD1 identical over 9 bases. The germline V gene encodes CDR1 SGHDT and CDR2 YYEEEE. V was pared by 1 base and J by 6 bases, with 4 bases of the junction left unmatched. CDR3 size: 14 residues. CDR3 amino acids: CASSLYRTGAEAFF. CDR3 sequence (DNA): TGTGCCAGCAGCTTGTATCGGACAGGGGCTGAAGCTTTCTTT.

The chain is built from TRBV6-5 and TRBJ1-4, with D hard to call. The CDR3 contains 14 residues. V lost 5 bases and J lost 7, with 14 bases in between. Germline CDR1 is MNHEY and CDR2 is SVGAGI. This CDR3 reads CASSREGTGEKLFF. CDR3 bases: TGTGCCAGCAGTCGGGAGGGCACGGGTGAAAAACTGTTTTTT.

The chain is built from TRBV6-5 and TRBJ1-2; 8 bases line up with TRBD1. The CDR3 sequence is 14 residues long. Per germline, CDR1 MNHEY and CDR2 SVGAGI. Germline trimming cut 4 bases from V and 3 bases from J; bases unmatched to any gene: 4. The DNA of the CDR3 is TGTGCCAGCAGTTTACAGGGGGGTGACTATGGCTACACCTTC. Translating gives CASSLQGGDYGYTF.

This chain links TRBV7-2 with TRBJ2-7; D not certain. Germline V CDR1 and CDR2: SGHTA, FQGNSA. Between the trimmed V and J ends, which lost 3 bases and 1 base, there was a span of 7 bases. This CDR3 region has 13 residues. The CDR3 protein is CASSFDGSYEQYF. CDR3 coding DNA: TGTGCCAGCAGCTTTGACGGGTCCTACGAGCAGTACTTC.

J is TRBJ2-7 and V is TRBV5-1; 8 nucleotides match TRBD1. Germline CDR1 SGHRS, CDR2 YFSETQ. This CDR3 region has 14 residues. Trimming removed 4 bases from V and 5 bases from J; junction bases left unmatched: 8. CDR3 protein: CASSPLDRENEQYF. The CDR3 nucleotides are TGCGCCAGCAGCCCCCTGGACAGGGAAAACGAGCAGTACTTC. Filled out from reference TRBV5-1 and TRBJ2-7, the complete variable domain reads KAGVTQTPRYLIKTRGQQVTLSCSPISGHRSVSWYQQTPGQGLQFLFEYFSETQRNKGNFPGRFSGRQFSNSRSEMNVSTLELGDSALYLCASSPLDRENEQYFGPGTRLTVT.

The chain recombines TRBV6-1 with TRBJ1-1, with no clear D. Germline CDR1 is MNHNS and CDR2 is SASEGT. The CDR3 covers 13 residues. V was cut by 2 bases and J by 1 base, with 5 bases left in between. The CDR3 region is CASSETWNTEAFF. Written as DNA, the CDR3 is TGTGCCAGCAGTGAAACATGGAACACTGAAGCTTTCTTT.

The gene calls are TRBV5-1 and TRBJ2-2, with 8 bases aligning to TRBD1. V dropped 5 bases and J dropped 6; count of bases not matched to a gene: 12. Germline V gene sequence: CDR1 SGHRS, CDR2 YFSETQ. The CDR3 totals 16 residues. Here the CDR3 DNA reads TGCGCCAGCAGTTTTTTTCCAGGGGGCGACCCCGGGGAGCTGTTTTTT. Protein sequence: CASSFFPGGDPGELFF.

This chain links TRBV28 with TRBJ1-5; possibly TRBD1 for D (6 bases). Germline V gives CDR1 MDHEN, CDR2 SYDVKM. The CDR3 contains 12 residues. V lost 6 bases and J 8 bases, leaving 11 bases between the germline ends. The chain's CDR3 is CASRGALEPQHF. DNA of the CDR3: TGTGCCAGCAGGGGGGCCTTAGAGCCCCAGCATTTT.

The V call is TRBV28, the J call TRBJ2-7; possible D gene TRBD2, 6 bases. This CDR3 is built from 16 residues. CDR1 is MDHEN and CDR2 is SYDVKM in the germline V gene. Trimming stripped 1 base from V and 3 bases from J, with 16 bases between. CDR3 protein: CASSLLAAGRFYEQYF. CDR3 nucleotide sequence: TGTGCCAGCAGTTTATTGGCGGCAGGGAGGTTCTACGAGCAGTACTTC.

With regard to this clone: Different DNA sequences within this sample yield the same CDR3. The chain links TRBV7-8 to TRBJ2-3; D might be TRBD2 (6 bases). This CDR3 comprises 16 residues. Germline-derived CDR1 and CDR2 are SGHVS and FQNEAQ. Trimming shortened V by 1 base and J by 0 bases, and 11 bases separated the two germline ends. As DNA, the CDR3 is TGTGCCAGCAGCTTAGTAACGGGAGCAAGCACAGATACGCAGTATTTT. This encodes CASSLVTGASTDTQYF. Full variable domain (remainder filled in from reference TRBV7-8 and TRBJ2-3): GAGVSQSPRYKVAKRGQDVALRCDPISGHVSLFWYQQALGQGPEFLTYFQNEAQLDKSGLPSDRFFAERPEGSVSTLKIQRTQQEDSAVYLCASSLVTGASTDTQYFGPGTRLTVL.

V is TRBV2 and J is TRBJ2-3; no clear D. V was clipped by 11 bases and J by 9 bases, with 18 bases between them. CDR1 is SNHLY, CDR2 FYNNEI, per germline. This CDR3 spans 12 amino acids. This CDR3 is CAGSITDTTQYF. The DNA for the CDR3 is TGTGCCGGGTCAATCACAGATACGACGCAGTATTTT.

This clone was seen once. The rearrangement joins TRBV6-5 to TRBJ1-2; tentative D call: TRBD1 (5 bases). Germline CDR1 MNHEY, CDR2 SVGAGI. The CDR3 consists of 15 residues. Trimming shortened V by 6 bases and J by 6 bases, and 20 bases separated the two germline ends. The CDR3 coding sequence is TGTGCCAGCAGGAGGAAGACAGAGGAAATAAATGGCTACACCTTC. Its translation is CASRRKTEEINGYTF.

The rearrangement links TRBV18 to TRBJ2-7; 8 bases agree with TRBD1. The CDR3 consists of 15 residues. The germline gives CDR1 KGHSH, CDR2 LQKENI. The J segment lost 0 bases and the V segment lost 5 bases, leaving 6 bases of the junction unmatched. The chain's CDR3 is CASSYSGTGSYEQYF. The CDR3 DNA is TGTGCCAGCTCATATTCCGGGACAGGCTCCTACGAGCAGTACTTC.

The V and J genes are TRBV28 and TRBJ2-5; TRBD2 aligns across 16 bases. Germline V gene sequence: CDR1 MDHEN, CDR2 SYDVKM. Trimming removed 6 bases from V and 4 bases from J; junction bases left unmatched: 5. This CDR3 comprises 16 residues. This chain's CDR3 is CASSRGTSGRVETQYF. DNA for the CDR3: TGTGCCAGCAGCCGAGGGACTAGCGGGAGGGTAGAGACCCAGTACTTC. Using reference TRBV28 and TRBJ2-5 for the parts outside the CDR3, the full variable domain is DVKVTQSSRYLVKRTGEKVFLECVQDMDHENMFWYRQDPGLGLRLIYFSYDVKMKEKGDIPEGYSVSREKKERFSLILESASTNQTSMYLCASSRGTSGRVETQYFGPGTRLLVL.

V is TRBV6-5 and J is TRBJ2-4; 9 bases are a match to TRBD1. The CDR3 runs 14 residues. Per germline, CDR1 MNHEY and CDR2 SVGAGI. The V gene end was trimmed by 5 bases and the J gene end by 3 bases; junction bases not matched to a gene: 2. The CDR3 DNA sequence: TGTGCCAGCAGTCCGGGACAGGGCAAAAACATTCAGTACTTC. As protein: CASSPGQGKNIQYF.